In this sample, the clone carrying this TCR beta chain turned up a few times. Its antigen is unidentified. This CDR3 contains 15 residues. The ends lost 5 bases at V and 7 bases at J; junction bases unmatched: 9. CDR1 SGHTA and CDR2 FQGNSA come from the germline V gene. This record belongs to a study of PD-L1 blockade in urothelial cancer. Looking at the study overall: Patients took up atezolizumab in 2014 at 1,200 mg intravenously every 3 weeks. Analyses were performed on blood at 3 weeks after treatment start (the second dose) and at 6 weeks. The study's findings and limits: Durable benefit accompanied greater 3-week expansion of tumor-associated blood clones.

Sequencing was performed with immunoSEQ multiplex PCR; in TCRdb, only in-frame clones are kept and a portion is missing. The table records 35,000 to 50,000 clones, 85% to 90% of them present only once. The rearrangement uses TRBV7-2 and TRBJ2-3; 10 nucleotides align to TRBD1. The receptor was derived from a woman aged 60-75 years with urothelial cancer. The specimen was PBMCs, collected around atezolizumab (anti-PD-L1) treatment. The CDR3 sequence is CASSLSGTGVHTQYF. As DNA, the CDR3 is TGTGCCAGCAGCCTATCCGGGACAGGGGTACATACGCAGTATTTT. The full variable domain, completed using reference TRBV7-2 and TRBJ2-3, is GAGVSQSPSNKVTEKGKDVELRCDPISGHTALYWYRQSLGQGLEFLIYFQGNSAPDKSGLPSDRFSAERTGGSVSTLTIQRTQQEDSAVYLCASSLSGTGVHTQYFGPGTRLTVL.